These T cell receptor beta chains were read from a single sample in a study of blood T cell repertoires in COVID-19. Data came from immunoSEQ multiplex PCR; TCRdb stores just in-frame clones and leaves some out. The sample holds about 370,000 clones, 85% to 90% seen once. Sequenced: PBMCs or T cells enriched from blood (not recorded which). These receptor sequences come from a young man who had recovered from COVID-19. The CDR3 runs from the conserved cysteine through the conserved F or W. Each record gives: clone size, CDR3 length, D gene, J gene, V gene, CDR3 protein, CDR3 DNA. The D gene is left open where the match is weak. Expanded clones are given a class, and other clones once, few, many or no size at all.

NA	15	NA	TRBJ2-3	TRBV6-5	CATSRPTGVTDTQYF	TGTGCCACCAGTCGACCGACAGGCGTCACAGATACGCAGTATTTT
once	18	TRBD1	TRBJ1-6	TRBV28	CASSQDWDRGFLNSPLHF	TGTGCCAGCAGCCAAGACTGGGACAGGGGGTTCCTTAATTCACCCCTCCACTTT
NA	16	NA	TRBJ2-6	TRBV5-1	CASSLIQTSGANVLTF	TGCGCCAGCAGCTTGATACAGACCTCTGGGGCCAACGTCCTGACTTTC
NA	16	TRBD2	TRBJ2-3	TRBV27	CASSWVLAGSTDTQYF	TGTGCCAGCAGTTGGGTTCTAGCGGGGAGCACAGATACGCAGTATTTT
NA	13	NA	TRBJ2-3	TRBV7-8	CASSSPGADTQYF	TGTGCCAGCAGCTCCCCGGGGGCAGATACGCAGTATTTT
NA	14	TRBD1	TRBJ1-5	TRBV18	CASSFDRGDQPQHF	TGTGCCAGCTCATTCGACAGGGGTGATCAGCCCCAGCATTTT
NA	20	TRBD2	TRBJ2-1	TRBV4-1	CASSQELQRGRVSSYNEQFF	TGCGCCAGCAGCCAAGAACTCCAGCGGGGGCGTGTAAGCTCCTACAATGAGCAGTTCTTC
NA	13	NA	TRBJ1-4	TRBV25-1	CASSEHGDEKLFF	TGTGCCAGCAGTGAACACGGGGATGAAAAACTGTTTTTT
NA	14	NA	TRBJ1-1	TRBV7-9	CASSSLAGATEAFF	TGTGCCAGCAGCTCCTTAGCGGGGGCCACTGAAGCTTTCTTT
NA	17	TRBD2	TRBJ2-1	TRBV27	CASSLLVAGWQYNEQFF	TGTGCCAGCAGTTTACTAGTAGCGGGATGGCAGTACAATGAGCAGTTCTTC
NA	15	TRBD1	TRBJ1-5	TRBV28	CASSLYRGSNQPQHF	TGTGCCAGCAGTTTATACAGGGGAAGTAATCAGCCCCAGCATTTT
NA	15	TRBD2	TRBJ2-7	TRBV3-1/TRBV3-2	CASSQWVAGEREQYF	TGTGCCAGCAGCCAATGGGTAGCGGGGGAACGCGAGCAGTACTTC
NA	16	TRBD2	TRBJ2-3	TRBV5-4	CASSWKTGGATDTQYF	TGTGCCAGCAGCTGGAAAACCGGGGGGGCCACAGATACGCAGTATTTT
few	14	NA	TRBJ1-2	TRBV7-2	CASSLEVHSGGYTF	TGTGCCAGCAGCTTAGAAGTGCACTCGGGTGGCTACACCTTC